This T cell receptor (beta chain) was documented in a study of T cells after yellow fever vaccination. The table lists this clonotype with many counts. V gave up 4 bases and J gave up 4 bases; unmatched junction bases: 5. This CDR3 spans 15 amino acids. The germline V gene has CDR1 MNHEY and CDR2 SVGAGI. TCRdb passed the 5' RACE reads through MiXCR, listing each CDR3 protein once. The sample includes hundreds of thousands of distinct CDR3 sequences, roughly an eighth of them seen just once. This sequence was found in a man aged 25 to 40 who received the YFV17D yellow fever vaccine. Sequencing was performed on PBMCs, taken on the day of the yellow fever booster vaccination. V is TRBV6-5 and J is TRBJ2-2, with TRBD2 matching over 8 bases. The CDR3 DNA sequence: TGTGCCAGCAGTTCCGGGGGGGATCCCACCGGGGAGCTGTTTTTT. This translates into CASSSGGDPTGELFF.